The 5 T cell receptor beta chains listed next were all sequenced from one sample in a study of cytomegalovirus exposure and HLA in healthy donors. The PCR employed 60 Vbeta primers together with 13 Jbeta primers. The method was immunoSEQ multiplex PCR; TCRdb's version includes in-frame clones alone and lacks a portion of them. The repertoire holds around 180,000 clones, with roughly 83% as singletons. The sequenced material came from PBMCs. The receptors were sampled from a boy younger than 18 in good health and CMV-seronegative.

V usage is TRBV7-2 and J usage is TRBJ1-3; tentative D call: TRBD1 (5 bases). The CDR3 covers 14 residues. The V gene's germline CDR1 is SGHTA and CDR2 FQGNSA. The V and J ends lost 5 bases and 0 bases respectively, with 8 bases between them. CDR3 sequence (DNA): TGTGCCAGCAGCGCGGGGGTCTCTGGAAACACCATATATTTT. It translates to CASSAGVSGNTIYF.

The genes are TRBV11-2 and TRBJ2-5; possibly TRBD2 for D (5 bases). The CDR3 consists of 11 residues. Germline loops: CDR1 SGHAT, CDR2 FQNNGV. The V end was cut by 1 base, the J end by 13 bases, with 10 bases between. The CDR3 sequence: CASSLGTQAYF. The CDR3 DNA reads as TGTGCCAGCAGCTTAGGGACTCAAGCGTACTTC.

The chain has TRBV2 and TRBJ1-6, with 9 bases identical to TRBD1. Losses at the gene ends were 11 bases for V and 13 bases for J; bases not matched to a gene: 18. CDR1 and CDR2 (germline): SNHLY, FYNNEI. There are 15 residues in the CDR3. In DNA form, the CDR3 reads TGTGCCGGCCACCCGGACAGGGGTCTCAAAATTCCCCTCCACTTT. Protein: CAGHPDRGLKIPLHF.

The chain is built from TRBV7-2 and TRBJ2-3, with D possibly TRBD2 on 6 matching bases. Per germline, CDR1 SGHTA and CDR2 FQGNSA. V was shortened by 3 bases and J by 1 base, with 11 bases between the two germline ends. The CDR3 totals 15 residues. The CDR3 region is CASSFAGGGTDTQYF. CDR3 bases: TGTGCCAGCAGCTTCGCCGGGGGAGGCACAGATACGCAGTATTTT.

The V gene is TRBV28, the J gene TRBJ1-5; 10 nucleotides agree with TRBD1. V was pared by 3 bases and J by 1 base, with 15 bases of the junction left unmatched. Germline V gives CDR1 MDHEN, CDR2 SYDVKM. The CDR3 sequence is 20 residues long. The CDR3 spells CASSLPKTGGWLLSNQPQHF. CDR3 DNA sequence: TGTGCCAGCAGTTTGCCGAAGACAGGGGGCTGGCTCCTCAGCAATCAGCCCCAGCATTTT.